This is a list of T cell receptor beta chains from one sample in a study of blood T cells in healthy people across ages. TCRdb reprocessed the 5' RACE reads via MiXCR and lists one record per CDR3 protein. The sample consists of more than 650,000 distinct CDR3 sequences, around 24% of them appearing once. This sample was also put to use in a study of T cells of mothers and their children.

The source material was blood. The origin of the receptors is a boy younger than 18 in good health. CDR3s include the opening cysteine and the closing phenylalanine or tryptophan. Each record gives: D gene, clone size, V gene, J gene, CDR3 DNA, CDR3 protein. A D gene is named only where the DNA matches it firmly. Clone size is not always given. Where it is, it says once, few, many or a class for expanded clones.

>-|few|TRBV12-3/TRBV12-4|TRBJ1-3
TGTGCCAGCAGTTGGGGAGGGGGAAGGTTGGGGGACACCATATATTTT
CASSWGGGRLGDTIYF
>TRBD1|-|TRBV20-1|TRBJ2-2
TGCAGTGCCAGGGACAGTGGGAAGTACACCGGGGAGCTGTTTTTT
CSARDSGKYTGELFF
>-|few|TRBV3-1|TRBJ1-3
TGTGCCAGCAGCCCAGCGACGGGGGTGTACACCATATATTTT
CASSPATGVYTIYF
>-|few|TRBV20-1|TRBJ2-5
TGCAGTGCTAGAGGGGGCGGAGAAGAGACCCAGTACTTC
CSARGGGEETQYF
>-|-|TRBV12-3/TRBV12-4|TRBJ1-1
TGTGCCAGCAGTTTGGAGCAGGGCACCGAAGCTTTCTTT
CASSLEQGTEAFF
>-|few|TRBV27|TRBJ2-7
TGTGCCAGCAGCAAGAGCCGACAGAGCGAGCAGTACTTC
CASSKSRQSEQYF
>-|-|TRBV6-5|TRBJ1-2
TGTGCCAGCAGAAGGGAACAGGGTGGCTACACCTTC
CASRREQGGYTF
>TRBD1|-|TRBV7-9|TRBJ1-2
TGTGCCAGCAGCTTAGCGGCACAGGGGGACTCTGGCTACACCTTC
CASSLAAQGDSGYTF
>TRBD2|-|TRBV9|TRBJ2-7
TGCGCCCCACCGTGGGAAAGCGGGGATTTGATTTACGAGCAGTACTTC
CAPPWESGDLIYEQYF
>-|few|TRBV7-9|TRBJ1-2
TGTGCCAGCAGCCCCAGGTCAGGGGCGCTTTATGGCTACACCTTC
CASSPRSGALYGYTF
>TRBD2|many|TRBV5-1|TRBJ2-5
TGCGCCAGCAGCACCGGGACTAGCGGTTCAGAGACCCAGTACTTC
CASSTGTSGSETQYF
>-|-|TRBV4-1|TRBJ2-7
TGCGCCAGCAGCCTAAGAGGGGGGTCGGCCTACGAGCAGTACTTC
CASSLRGGSAYEQYF
>-|few|TRBV5-1|TRBJ2-5
TGCGCCAGCAGCTTGTGGGGGGGGCCACAAGAGACCCAGTACTTC
CASSLWGGPQETQYF
>-|-|TRBV28|TRBJ1-2
TGTGCCCGCGGTTTGGGGCAGGGTGGCTACACCTTC
CARGLGQGGYTF
>-|-|TRBV3-1|TRBJ2-5
TGTGCCAGCAGCCAAGCCCCGGGACGCCGAGAGCAGTACTTC
CASSQAPGRREQYF
>-|-|TRBV6-5|TRBJ2-4
TGTGCCAGCAGAGAGGATTTAGCCAAAAACATTCAGTACTTC
CASREDLAKNIQYF
>-|few|TRBV7-9|TRBJ2-1
TGTGCCAGCAGCTTTGGGACTCCTTCCTACAATGAGCAGTTCTTC
CASSFGTPSYNEQFF
>-|-|TRBV27|TRBJ1-3
TGTGCCAGCAGTCCAACAAATCTAAGGGGCCCTGGAAACACCATATATTTT
CASSPTNLRGPGNTIYF
>TRBD2|-|TRBV29-1|TRBJ2-1
TGCAGCGCCGGGACTAGGCGGGTCAATGAGCAGTTCTTC
CSAGTRRVNEQFF
>TRBD2|few|TRBV24-1|TRBJ2-1
TGTGCCACCAGTGATACCTCTAGCGGGAGGGTCCTTAGCTCCTACAATGAGCAGTTCTTC
CATSDTSSGRVLSSYNEQFF
>TRBD2|-|TRBV6-5|TRBJ2-5
TGTGCCAGCAGTTACGGACCGGGACTAGCGGTCTTC
CASSYGPGLAVF
>TRBD1|few|TRBV12-3/TRBV12-4|TRBJ1-2
TGTGCCAGCAGCCGGGGCGAGGGCAGGGGGCCACATGGCTACACCTTC
CASSRGEGRGPHGYTF
>-|-|TRBV4-2|TRBJ1-1
TGTGCCAGCAGCCAAGTCATCAGGGCATGGCGTGTGGACACTGAAGCTTTCTTT
CASSQVIRAWRVDTEAFF
>TRBD2|-|TRBV5-1|TRBJ2-5
TGCGCCAGCAGCTTCCAGGGACTAGCGGGACTCCAAGAGACCCAGTACTTC
CASSFQGLAGLQETQYF
>-|once|TRBV14|TRBJ2-3
TGTGCCAGCAGCCAAGGGACGACGGCGCAGTATTTT
CASSQGTTAQYF
>TRBD1|few|TRBV5-1|TRBJ1-2
TGCGCCAGCAGCCCCGGGACAGGGGTAGTTAACTATGGCTACACCTTC
CASSPGTGVVNYGYTF
>-|few|TRBV29-1|TRBJ2-1
TGCAGCGCTCGATTATACAATGAGCAGTTCTTC
CSARLYNEQFF
>TRBD2|once|TRBV27|TRBJ2-2
TGTGCCAGCGGTACTTCGGGGAGGGCGAGGGAGCTGTTTTTT
CASGTSGRARELFF
>-|few|TRBV6-2/TRBV6-3|TRBJ2-7
TGTGCCAGCAGTCGACAGGACAGGCAGTACTTC
CASSRQDRQYF
>-|-|TRBV29-1|TRBJ1-1
TGCAGCGTTGTATCCGCTTCGGGAGCTGAAGCTTTCTTT
CSVVSASGAEAFF
>-|few|TRBV6-5|TRBJ2-7
TGTGCCAGCAGTTTGGCAGCGAACTACGAGCAGTACTTC
CASSLAANYEQYF
>-|-|TRBV4-2|TRBJ2-3
TGTGCCAGCAGCCAAGGCTGGCTCACGGGGGGCCGGGATACGCAGTATTTT
CASSQGWLTGGRDTQYF
>-|many|TRBV6-2/TRBV6-3|TRBJ2-5
TGTGCCAGCAGTTGGGGGAGAAGGGGTCAAGAGACCCAGTACTTC
CASSWGRRGQETQYF
>-|-|TRBV18|TRBJ2-5
TGTGCCAGCTCACGGGTACAGAGATACCAAGAGACCCAGTACTTC
CASSRVQRYQETQYF
>-|-|TRBV20-1|TRBJ2-1
TGCAGTGCTAGATCTGGTTCGGGAAGGGTCAATGAGCAGTTCTTC
CSARSGSGRVNEQFF
>TRBD1|few|TRBV10-3|TRBJ2-1
TGTGCCATTAGTGCGACCGGGACAGGTAGTGGGTCCTCCTACAATGAGCAGTTCTTC
CAISATGTGSGSSYNEQFF
>-|few|TRBV20-1|TRBJ2-1
TGCAGTGCTAGTGCCTGGGATGAGCAGCTCTTC
CSASAWDEQLF